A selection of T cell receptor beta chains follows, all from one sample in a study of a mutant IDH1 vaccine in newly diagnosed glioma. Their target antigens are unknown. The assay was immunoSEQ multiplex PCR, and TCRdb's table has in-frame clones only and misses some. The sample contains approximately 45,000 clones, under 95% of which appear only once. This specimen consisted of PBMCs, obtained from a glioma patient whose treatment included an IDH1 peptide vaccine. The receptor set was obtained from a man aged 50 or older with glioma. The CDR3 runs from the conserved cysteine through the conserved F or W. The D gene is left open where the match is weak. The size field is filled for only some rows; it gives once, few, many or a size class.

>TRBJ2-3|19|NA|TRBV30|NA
TGTGCCTGGAGTGTACGGGGGATGCCGGGACGGGCGTTAAGAGATACGCAGTATTTT
CAWSVRGMPGRALRDTQYF
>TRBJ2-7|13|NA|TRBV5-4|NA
TGTGCCAGCAGCTTACAGGTCGGCGGGGAGCAGTACTTC
CASSLQVGGEQYF
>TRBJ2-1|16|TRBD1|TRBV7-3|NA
TGTGCCAGCAGCTCAAGAGGGGGGACAGGGGGCAATGAGCAGTTCTTC
CASSSRGGTGGNEQFF
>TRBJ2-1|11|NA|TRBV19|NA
TGTGCCAGTATCAAGGGAAATGAGCAGTTCTTC
CASIKGNEQFF
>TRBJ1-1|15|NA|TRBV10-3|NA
TGTGCCATCAGTGAGCACAAGGCAGGGAACACTGAAGCTTTCTTT
CAISEHKAGNTEAFF
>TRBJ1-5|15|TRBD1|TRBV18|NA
TGTGCCAGCTCACCGGGGACAGGGAAAAGTCAGCCCCAGCATTTT
CASSPGTGKSQPQHF
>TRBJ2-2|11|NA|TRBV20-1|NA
TGCAGTGCCGTGATTACCGGGGAGCTGTTTTTT
CSAVITGELFF
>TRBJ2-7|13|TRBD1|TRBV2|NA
TGTGCCAGCAGTCTACAGGGGGCGGGCGAGCAGTACTTC
CASSLQGAGEQYF
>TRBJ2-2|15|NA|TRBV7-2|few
TGTGCCAGCAGCTTTGTCCAGGGAGGAACCGGGGAGCTGTTTTTT
CASSFVQGGTGELFF
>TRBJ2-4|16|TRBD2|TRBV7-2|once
TGTGCCAGCAGCCCGCCGGGGAGCGGGGGCAAAAACATTCAGTACTTC
CASSPPGSGGKNIQYF
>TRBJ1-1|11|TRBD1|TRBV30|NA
TGTGCCGGGGACAGGGGGACTGAAGCTTTCTTT
CAGDRGTEAFF
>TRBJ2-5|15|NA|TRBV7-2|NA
TGTGCCAGCAGCTTAGCAGGAGCCACCCAAGAGACCCAGTACTTC
CASSLAGATQETQYF
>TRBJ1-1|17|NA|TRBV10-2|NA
TGCGCCAGCAGTGAGTCACCAGGGCGAACCCCGAACACTGAAGCTTTCTTT
CASSESPGRTPNTEAFF
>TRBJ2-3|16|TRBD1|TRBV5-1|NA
TGCGCCAGCAGCTTGGCCGGAAGGACAGGGACAGATACGCAGTATTTT
CASSLAGRTGTDTQYF
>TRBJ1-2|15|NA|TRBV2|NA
TGTGCCAGCAGCCGGGACGGCAGGGAAGCGGATGGCTACACCTTC
CASSRDGREADGYTF
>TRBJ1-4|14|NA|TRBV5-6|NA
TGTGCCAGCAGCTTGTATTCGGCTGGTGAAAAACTGTTTTTT
CASSLYSAGEKLFF
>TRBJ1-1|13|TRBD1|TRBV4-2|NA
TGTGCCAGCTCCCGGGACAGGGGCTCTGAAGCTTTCTTT
CASSRDRGSEAFF
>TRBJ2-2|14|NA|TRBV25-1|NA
TGTGCCAGCGGGAGACATACGAACACCGGGGAGCTGTTTTTT
CASGRHTNTGELFF
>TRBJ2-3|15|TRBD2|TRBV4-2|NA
TGTGCCAGCAGCCAAGCGAAGCGGGGTACAGATACGCAGTATTTT
CASSQAKRGTDTQYF
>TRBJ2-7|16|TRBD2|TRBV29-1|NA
TGCAGCGTAGAAGGACTAGCGGGGGCTACCTCCTACGAGCAGTACTTC
CSVEGLAGATSYEQYF
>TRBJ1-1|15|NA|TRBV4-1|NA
TGCGCCAGCAGCCAAGATCTAGAGGTTGACACTGAAGCTTTCTTT
CASSQDLEVDTEAFF
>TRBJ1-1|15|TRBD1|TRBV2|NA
TGTGCCAGCAGTGGCCAGCGACAGGGGGCTGCTGAAGCTTTCTTT
CASSGQRQGAAEAFF
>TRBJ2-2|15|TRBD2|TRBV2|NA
TGTGCCACCCAGGGACTAGCGAGAAACACCGGGGAGCTGTTTTTT
CATQGLARNTGELFF
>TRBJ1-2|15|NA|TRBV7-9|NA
TGTGCCAGCAGCTTTAGGGACCGTACTAACTATGGCTACACCTTC
CASSFRDRTNYGYTF
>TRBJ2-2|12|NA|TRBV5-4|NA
TGTGCCAGCAACGCCCTCACCGGGGAGCTGTTTTTT
CASNALTGELFF
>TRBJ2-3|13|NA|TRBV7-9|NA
TGTGCCAGCAGCACCGGTGGATGGGATACGCAGTATTTT
CASSTGGWDTQYF
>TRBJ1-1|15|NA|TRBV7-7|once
TGTGCTAGCAGCCTGGACCGTTGGGGCAACACTGAAGCTTTCTTT
CASSLDRWGNTEAFF
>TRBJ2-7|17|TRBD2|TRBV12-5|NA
TGTGCTAGTGGTTTGGTACCCTGGAGCGGGAGGGTCTACGAGCAGTACTTC
CASGLVPWSGRVYEQYF
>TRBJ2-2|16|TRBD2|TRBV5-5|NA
TGCGCCAGCAGCCAAGGGCTAGCGGGACCATCCGGGGAGCTGTTTTTT
CASSQGLAGPSGELFF
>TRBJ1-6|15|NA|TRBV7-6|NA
TGTGCCAGCAGCTTAGGCGACAGCGGTTCTTCACCCCTCCACTTT
CASSLGDSGSSPLHF
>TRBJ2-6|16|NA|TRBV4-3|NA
TGCGCCAGCAGGACAGGTCGAACCTCTGGGGCCAACGTCCTGACTTTC
CASRTGRTSGANVLTF
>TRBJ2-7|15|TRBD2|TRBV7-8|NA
TGTGCCAGCCGAAAAGGGACTAGCGGCTACTACGAGCAGTACTTC
CASRKGTSGYYEQYF
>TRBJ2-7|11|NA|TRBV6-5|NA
TGTGCCAGCAGTTACTACTACGAGCAGTACTTC
CASSYYYEQYF
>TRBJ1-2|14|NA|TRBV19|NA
TGTGCCAGTAGTAGGTCAGACTTGGTCTATGGCTACACCTTC
CASSRSDLVYGYTF
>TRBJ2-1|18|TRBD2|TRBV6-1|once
TGTGCCAGCAGTGAAGTGGCTAGCGGGGTGAGCTCCTACAATGAGCAGTTCTTC
CASSEVASGVSSYNEQFF
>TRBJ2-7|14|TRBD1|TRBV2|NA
TGTGCCAGCAGGGGACAGGGGGGCATGGACGAGCAGTACTTC
CASRGQGGMDEQYF
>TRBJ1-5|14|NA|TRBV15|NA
TGTGCCACCAGCAGCGGGAACAGGGATCAGCCCCAGCATTTT
CATSSGNRDQPQHF
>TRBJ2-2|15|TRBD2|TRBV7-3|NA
TGTGCCAGCAGCCCGGCTAGCGGGGTCACCGGGGAGCTGTTTTTT
CASSPASGVTGELFF
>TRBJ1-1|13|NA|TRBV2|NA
TGTGCCAGCAGTGGGGGGATGAACACTGAAGCTTTCTTT
CASSGGMNTEAFF
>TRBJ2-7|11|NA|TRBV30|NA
TGTGCCTGGAGCGGCCTCTTTGAGCAGTACTTC
CAWSGLFEQYF
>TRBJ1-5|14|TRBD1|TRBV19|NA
TGTGCCAGTAGTCACAGGGGTTACGGTCAGCCCCAGCATTTT
CASSHRGYGQPQHF
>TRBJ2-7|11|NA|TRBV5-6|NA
TGTGCCAGCAGCACCGGATCTGGGCAGTACTTC
CASSTGSGQYF
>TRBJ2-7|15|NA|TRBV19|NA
TGTGCCAGTAGTATGGGACGGGGGATCTCCTACGAGCAGTACTTC
CASSMGRGISYEQYF
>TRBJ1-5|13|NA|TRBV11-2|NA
TGTGCCAGCAGCTTAGGGCACAATCAGCCCCAGCATTTT
CASSLGHNQPQHF
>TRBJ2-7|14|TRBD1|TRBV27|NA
TGTGCCAGCAGTACCCGACAGGGGGACTACGAGCAGTACTTC
CASSTRQGDYEQYF
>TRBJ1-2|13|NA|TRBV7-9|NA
TGTGCCAGCAGCTTAGTCGCCTTCCCCGGCTACACCTTC
CASSLVAFPGYTF
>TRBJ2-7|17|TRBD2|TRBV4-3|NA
TGCGCCAGCAGCCGGTCGACTAGCGGGGGGCCCTCCTACGAGCAGTACTTC
CASSRSTSGGPSYEQYF
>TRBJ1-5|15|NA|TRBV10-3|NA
TGTGCCATCAGTGACACCGCGACAGGTGGTCAGCCCCAGCATTTT
CAISDTATGGQPQHF
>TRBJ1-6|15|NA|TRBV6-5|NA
TGTGCCAGCACCTTGTCTTGGTCCTATAATTCACCCCTCCACTTT
CASTLSWSYNSPLHF
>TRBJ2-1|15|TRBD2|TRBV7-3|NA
TGTGCCAGCAGCTCAAGCGGGGGGGGCAGGGATGAGCAGTTCTTC
CASSSSGGGRDEQFF
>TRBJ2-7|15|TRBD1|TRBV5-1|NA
TGCGCCAGCAGCACAGACAGGGGGCAGCTCTACGAGCAGTACTTC
CASSTDRGQLYEQYF
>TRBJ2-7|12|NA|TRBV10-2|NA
TGCGCCAGCAGTGAGCCGGACCATTCGCAGTACTTC
CASSEPDHSQYF
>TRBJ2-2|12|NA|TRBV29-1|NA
TGCAGCGTTGCGCAGGGGACCGGGGAGCTGTTTTTT
CSVAQGTGELFF
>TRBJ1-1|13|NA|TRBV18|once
TGTGCCAGCTCACCCTACGTCGGGGGCGAAGCTTTCTTT
CASSPYVGGEAFF